The 4 T cell receptor beta chains in this list originate from one sample, sequenced in a study of blood T cell repertoires in COVID-19 (dated by TCRdb to the early 2020s). The receptor library was made with the immunoSEQ multiplex PCR assay. TCRdb mirrors the immuneACCESS table, restricted to in-frame sequences. Some clones are absent from its copies; in checked studies, under half trace to an unresolved V gene, and the reason for the others is unknown. For this sample the table gives around 55,000 clones, of which about nine tenths were detected only once. The ten largest make up about 6.2% of the sample. Material for sequencing was peripheral blood. The source is a man aged 35 to 55 with acute or convalescent COVID-19.

This chain connects TRBV7-9 to TRBJ2-2; D perhaps matches TRBD1 (6 bases). The CDR3 runs 15 residues. With 5 bases removed from V and 1 base from J, the gap between germline ends came to 11 bases. CDR1 and CDR2 (germline): SEHNR, FQNEAQ (reference sequence). The CDR3 here is CASSLGTLNTGELFF. The CDR3 DNA follows: TGTGCCAGCAGCCTCGGGACACTGAACACCGGGGAGCTGTTTTTT.

This clone was counted once. The CDR3 bases are TGTGCCAGCAGCTTAACCACTAGTTATGACGAGCAGTTCTTC. Translating it yields CASSLTTSYDEQFF. The chain is built from TRBV7-3 and TRBJ2-1; maybe TRBD2 (5 bases). The length of the CDR3 is 14 residues. V was shortened by 0 bases and J by 10 bases, with 13 bases between the two germline ends. Germline V gene lookup returns CDR1 SGHTA and CDR2 FQGTGA. Looking up the rest from reference TRBV7-3 and TRBJ2-1 gives the full variable domain: GAGVSQTPSNKVTEKGKYVELRCDPISGHTALYWYRQSLGQGPEFLIYFQGTGAADDSGLPNDRFFAVRPEGSVSTLKIQRTERGDSAVYLCASSLTTSYDEQFFGPGTRLTVL.

The chain has TRBV5-4 and TRBJ1-2; no clear D gene. The V end lost 2 bases, the J end lost 6 bases, and 17 bases lay between the germline ends. Per the germline V gene, CDR1 is SGHNT and CDR2 is YYREEE (reference sequence). CDR3 length: 15 amino acids. Here the CDR3 DNA reads TGTGCCAGCAGCTTCCAAAACTCCGTAGAGGATGGCTACACCTTC. This gives the protein CASSFQNSVEDGYTF.

The V call is TRBV18, the J call TRBJ2-7; a possible D gene is TRBD1 (6 bases). The CDR3 has 14 amino acids. V was cut by 3 bases and J by 4 bases, with 13 bases left in between. Germline assignment: CDR1 KGHSH and CDR2 LQKENI. The CDR3 DNA reads as TGTGCCAGCTCACCCGGGACACCACTTTACGAGCAGTACTTC. Its protein is CASSPGTPLYEQYF.